This is a list of T cell receptor beta chains from one sample in a study of blood T cell repertoires in COVID-19. This table comes from immunoSEQ multiplex PCR, and its TCRdb copy is limited to in-frame clones, with some not included. The data show about 160,000 clones, 70% to 85% seen once. The specimen sequenced was peripheral blood. The source of these receptors is an elderly woman with acute or convalescent COVID-19. Both conserved end residues are part of each CDR3. Each record gives: V gene, clone size, D gene, J gene, CDR3 protein, CDR3 DNA. A D gene is named only where the DNA matches it firmly. The size field is filled for only some rows; it gives once, few, many or a size class.

TRBV27	once	TRBD2	TRBJ2-2	CATCGLAGNTGELFF	TGTGCCACCTGTGGGCTAGCGGGAAACACCGGGGAGCTGTTTTTT
TRBV3-1/TRBV3-2	-	TRBD1	TRBJ1-2	CASSHLTGYDGYTF	TGTGCCAGCAGCCACCTGACAGGGTACGATGGCTACACCTTC
TRBV19	once	TRBD1	TRBJ1-1	CASSLTGGSGTEAFF	TGTGCCAGTAGTTTGACAGGGGGCTCGGGCACTGAAGCTTTCTTT
TRBV2	-	TRBD2	TRBJ2-7	CASSDRLAGYEQYF	TGTGCCAGCAGTGATAGACTAGCGGGCTACGAGCAGTACTTC
TRBV2	-	TRBD1	TRBJ1-1	CASSERAGGTEAFF	TGTGCCAGCAGTGAAAGGGCAGGGGGCACTGAAGCTTTCTTT
TRBV7-2	-	TRBD1	TRBJ1-5	CASSLVGTGGNQPQHF	TGTGCCAGCAGCTTAGTGGGGACAGGGGGCAATCAGCCCCAGCATTTT
TRBV7-2	-	-	TRBJ1-1	CASSLARRGTEAFF	TGTGCCAGCAGCTTAGCACGGAGGGGAACTGAAGCTTTCTTT
TRBV5-4	-	TRBD2	TRBJ2-2	CASSLGAGGRNTGELFF	TGTGCCAGCAGCTTGGGGGCCGGGGGGAGGAACACCGGGGAGCTGTTTTTT
TRBV18	-	-	TRBJ2-5	CASSPPLQGGIKETQYF	TGTGCCAGCTCACCACCACTACAGGGCGGAATTAAAGAGACCCAGTACTTC
TRBV5-1	-	-	TRBJ2-3	CASNDFDDTQYF	TGCGCCAGCAACGACTTCGACGATACGCAGTATTTT
TRBV3-1/TRBV3-2	-	-	TRBJ1-5	CASSPGAGVDQPQHF	TGTGCCAGCAGCCCCGGGGCAGGGGTAGATCAGCCCCAGCATTTT
TRBV7-8	once	-	TRBJ2-1	CASSSVGSGNEQFF	TGTGCCAGCAGCTCCGTGGGTTCGGGCAATGAGCAGTTCTTC
TRBV7-8	-	TRBD2	TRBJ2-5	CASSPGLAGNQETQYF	TGTGCCAGCAGCCCGGGACTAGCGGGGAACCAAGAGACCCAGTACTTC